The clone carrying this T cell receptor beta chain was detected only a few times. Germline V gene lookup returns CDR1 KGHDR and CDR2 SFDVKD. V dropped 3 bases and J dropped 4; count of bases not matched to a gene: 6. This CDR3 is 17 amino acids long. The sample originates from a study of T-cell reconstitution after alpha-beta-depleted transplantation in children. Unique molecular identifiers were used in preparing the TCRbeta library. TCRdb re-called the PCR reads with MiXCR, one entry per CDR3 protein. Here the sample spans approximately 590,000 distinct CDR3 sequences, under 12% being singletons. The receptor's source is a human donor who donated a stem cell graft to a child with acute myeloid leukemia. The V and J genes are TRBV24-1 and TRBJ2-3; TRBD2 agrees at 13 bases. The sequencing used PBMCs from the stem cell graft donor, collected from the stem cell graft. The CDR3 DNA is TGTGCCACCAGTGATCCCGGGACTAGCGGGAAATCAGATACGCAGTATTTT. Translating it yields CATSDPGTSGKSDTQYF.